The 32 T cell receptor beta chains presented below share a single source sample, sequenced in a study of blood T cell repertoires in COVID-19. Sequencing used immunoSEQ multiplex PCR; TCRdb keeps in-frame clones, though not all of them. Seen here are roughly 100,000 clones, roughly 90% observed once, and the top ten hold more than 5%. The sample comprised peripheral blood. These receptor sequences come from a human donor in a cohort sampled during active COVID-19.

This clone was observed a single time. This rearrangement joins TRBV9 to TRBJ2-4, with TRBD1 as a possible D gene (6 bases). The CDR3 loop spans 13 amino acids. Trimming cost V 3 bases and J 5 bases, with 9 bases left between them. The germline gives CDR1 SGDLS, CDR2 YYNGEE. CDR3 protein: CASSGTVQNIQYF. CDR3 sequence (DNA): TGTGCCAGCAGCGGGACAGTTCAAAACATTCAGTACTTC.

The rearrangement links TRBV7-6 to TRBJ2-7; 7 bases align to TRBD2. V lost 1 base to trimming and J lost 6 bases; unmatched junction nucleotides: 9. CDR1 and CDR2 from the germline V gene are SGHVS and FNYEAQ. This CDR3 has 15 amino acids. CDR3 sequence reads: CASSLDAGVPPEQYF. Here the CDR3 DNA reads TGTGCCAGCAGCTTAGATGCGGGAGTTCCCCCCGAGCAGTACTTC.

This clone was seen just once. The chain couples TRBV5-4 to TRBJ2-2; D ambiguous. V was shortened by 1 base and J by 4 bases, with 5 bases between the two germline ends. CDR1 SGHNT and CDR2 YYREEE come from the germline V gene (reference sequence). This CDR3 comprises 13 residues. DNA of the CDR3: TGTGCCAGCAGCTTGTTCATCACCGGGGAGCTGTTTTTT. Translation: CASSLFITGELFF.

This clone came up many times. CDR3 loop: CASSVAAGGLLEQFF. The CDR3, as DNA: TGTGCCAGCAGCGTAGCCGCGGGAGGGCTTCTTGAGCAGTTCTTC. The rearrangement joins TRBV9 to TRBJ2-1; 9 nucleotides agree with TRBD2. The germline CDR1 and CDR2 sequences are SGDLS and YYNGEE. The CDR3 is 15 residues long. After removal of 0 bases from V and 9 bases from J, the junction contained 7 bases not matched to a gene.

The CDR3 sequence: CASTPGGSTDTQYF. The CDR3 DNA reads as TGTGCCAGCACCCCTGGAGGCAGCACAGATACGCAGTATTTT. The rearrangement links TRBV28 to TRBJ2-3, with D possibly being TRBD2 (5 bases). V dropped 7 bases and J dropped 0 bases, with 11 bases sitting between them. CDR3 size: 14 residues. The germline V gene encodes CDR1 MDHEN and CDR2 SYDVKM.

V usage is TRBV11-2 and J usage is TRBJ1-4, with D perhaps matching TRBD1 (5 bases). Germline V gene sequence: CDR1 SGHAT, CDR2 FQNNGV. The CDR3 spans 14 residues. V gave up 6 bases and J gave up 5 bases, with 13 bases separating them. The CDR3 region is CASRGGPRNEKLFF. The CDR3 nucleotides are TGTGCCAGCAGGGGGGGACCCAGGAATGAAAAACTGTTTTTT.

This clone came up once. At one end, the junction sequence differs from germline, possibly due to a read error. The CDR3, as DNA: TGTGCCAGCAGGGCCCGGGACAAGGGGATTGGGGTCTTC. Protein sequence: CASRARDKGIGVF. The chain uses TRBV27 and TRBJ1-2, with D possibly being TRBD1 (6 bases). There are 13 residues in the CDR3. Germline lookup yields CDR1 MNHEY and CDR2 SMNVEV (reference sequence).

The chain couples TRBV19 to TRBJ2-5; 8 bases are shared with TRBD1. Germline V CDR1 and CDR2: LNHDA, SQIVND (reference sequence). The CDR3 contains 13 residues. After removal of 6 bases from V and 5 bases from J, the junction contained 5 bases not matched to a gene. CDR3: CASRTGGTETQYF. The CDR3 DNA reads TGTGCCAGTAGAACAGGGGGTACTGAGACCCAGTACTTC.

This sequence joins TRBV5-5 and TRBJ1-2; D is possibly TRBD1 (6 bases). V was trimmed by 0 bases and J by 3 bases, leaving 9 bases between them. CDR3 length: 14 residues. CDR1 and CDR2 (germline): SGHKS, YYEKEE (reference sequence). CDR3 bases: TGTGCCAGCAGCTTGGGGGGGCCAGACTATGGCTACACCTTC. It yields the protein CASSLGGPDYGYTF.

The chain combines TRBV7-8 with TRBJ2-7; D unresolved. CDR1 SGHVS and CDR2 FQNEAQ come from the germline V gene. The CDR3 is 14 residues long. The V and J ends lost 0 bases and 0 bases respectively, with 6 bases between them. CDR3 sequence (DNA): TGTGCCAGCAGCTTAGCGGAGAGCTCCTACGAGCAGTACTTC. Amino acids: CASSLAESSYEQYF.

The chain links TRBV3-1 (or the pseudogene TRBV3-2) to TRBJ2-3, with D possibly being TRBD1 (6 bases). CDR3 length: 11 residues. Germline V gives CDR1 LGHDT, CDR2 YNNKEL (reference sequence). Trimming removed 2 bases at V and 15 bases at J, with 12 bases between. CDR3 sequence (DNA): TGTGCCAGCAGCCAATCAGGGGTAGAATATTTT. The encoded protein is CASSQSGVEYF.

The chain is built from TRBV4-1 and TRBJ1-1; no reliable D call. The CDR3 is 14 residues long. V gave up 5 bases and J gave up 0 bases, with 10 bases separating them. The germline V gene has CDR1 MGHRA and CDR2 YSYEKL. The CDR3 nucleotides read TGCGCCAGCAGCGAGGCAGCGATGAACACTGAAGCTTTCTTT. This translates into CASSEAAMNTEAFF.

This chain connects TRBV11-2 to TRBJ1-1, with D unresolved. Germline loops: CDR1 SGHAT, CDR2 FQNNGV. The CDR3 is 13 amino acids. Trimming stripped 5 bases from V and 7 bases from J, with 14 bases between. The CDR3: CASSPSGGIEAFF. The CDR3 bases are TGTGCCAGCAGCCCCTCTGGCGGGATTGAAGCTTTCTTT.

J is TRBJ2-5 and V is TRBV9; TRBD2 aligns across 12 bases. CDR3 size: 19 residues. V lost 0 bases, J lost 5 bases, and 14 bases stayed unmatched. Per germline, CDR1 SGDLS and CDR2 YYNGEE. CDR3 in amino acids: CASSVGGLAGGPLGETQYF. In nucleotides, the CDR3 is TGTGCCAGCAGCGTAGGGGGGCTAGCGGGAGGGCCGCTGGGGGAGACCCAGTACTTC. The complete variable domain, with remaining parts taken from reference TRBV9 and TRBJ2-5, reads DSGVTQTPKHLITATGQRVTLRCSPRSGDLSVYWYQQSLDQGLQFLIQYYNGEERAKGNILERFSAQQFPDLHSELNLSSLELGDSALYFCASSVGGLAGGPLGETQYFGPGTRLLVL.

The chain is built from TRBV2 and TRBJ1-1; no reliable D call. The V and J ends lost 4 bases and 0 bases respectively, with 6 bases between them. CDR3 size: 13 residues. Looked up from germline, CDR1 is SNHLY and CDR2 is FYNNEI. CDR3: CASSGQLNTEAFF. The DNA of the CDR3 is TGTGCCAGCAGTGGGCAATTGAACACTGAAGCTTTCTTT.

In this sample, this clone turned up once. This chain uses TRBV28 with TRBJ2-3; 8 bases are shared with TRBD2. In germline, CDR1 is MDHEN, CDR2 SYDVKM. The length of the CDR3 is 16 residues. The V segment lost 2 bases and the J segment 5 bases; nucleotides outside the gene matches: 9. The CDR3 reads CASSLTGAGGLDTQYF. In DNA form, the CDR3 reads TGTGCCAGCAGTTTAACGGGTGCGGGAGGCTTAGATACGCAGTATTTT. The complete variable domain, with remaining parts taken from reference TRBV28 and TRBJ2-3, reads DVKVTQSSRYLVKRTGEKVFLECVQDMDHENMFWYRQDPGLGLRLIYFSYDVKMKEKGDIPEGYSVSREKKERFSLILESASTNQTSMYLCASSLTGAGGLDTQYFGPGTRLTVL.

J is TRBJ1-1 and V is TRBV4-1, with D uncertain. Germline lookup yields CDR1 MGHRA and CDR2 YSYEKL. The CDR3 is 13 residues long. Trimming cost V 1 base and J 1 base, with 4 bases left between them. The CDR3 DNA sequence: TGCGCCAGCAGCCAAGGAGGGAACACTGAAGCTTTCTTT. Encoded protein: CASSQGGNTEAFF.

This rearrangement joins TRBV5-5 to TRBJ1-1; perhaps TRBD1 as D (5 bases). The CDR3 loop spans 15 amino acids. CDR1 and CDR2 from the germline V gene are SGHKS and YYEKEE (reference sequence). Between the trimmed V and J ends, which lost 3 bases and 6 bases, there was a span of 18 bases. CDR3: CASSWGTGEFAEAFF. CDR3 DNA sequence: TGTGCCAGCAGCTGGGGGACGGGGGAGTTCGCTGAAGCTTTCTTT.

V usage is TRBV24-1 and J usage is TRBJ1-5; no reliable D call. This CDR3 has 14 residues. CDR1 is KGHDR, CDR2 SFDVKD, per germline. V was cut by 3 bases and J by 1 base, with 6 bases left in between. CDR3 protein: CATSDPPSNQPQHF. The CDR3 DNA sequence: TGTGCCACCAGTGATCCCCCGAGCAATCAGCCCCAGCATTTT.

The CDR3 region is CASSQNRDRGNLRNQPQHF. CDR3 nucleotides: TGCGCCAGCAGTCAAAATCGGGACAGGGGGAATTTGCGCAATCAGCCCCAGCATTTT. The chain links TRBV23-1 to TRBJ1-5, with 11 bases that match TRBD1. TRBV23-1 is noted as an ORF with a role that remains uncertain. The CDR3 loop spans 19 amino acids. Trimming cost V 2 bases and J 2 bases; bases outside gene matches: 11.

The CDR3 here is CASSLVPGQGHTEAFF. The CDR3 nucleotides read TGTGCCAGCAGCTTAGTTCCGGGACAGGGCCACACTGAAGCTTTCTTT. V usage is TRBV11-2 and J usage is TRBJ1-1; 9 nucleotides agree with TRBD1. V lost 1 base to trimming and J lost 3 bases; unmatched junction nucleotides: 6. The length of the CDR3 is 16 residues. The germline CDR1 and CDR2 sequences are SGHAT and FQNNGV.

The chain combines TRBV3-1 (or the pseudogene TRBV3-2) with TRBJ2-7, with TRBD1 matching over 10 bases. Looked up from germline, CDR1 is LGHDT and CDR2 is YNNKEL (reference sequence). The CDR3 has 14 residues. Trimming cost V 5 bases and J 2 bases; bases outside gene matches: 3. CDR3 in amino acids: CASSAGTGAYEQYF. The CDR3 DNA sequence: TGTGCCAGCAGCGCCGGGACAGGGGCCTACGAGCAGTACTTC.

The chain employs TRBV28 and TRBJ1-1; 8 nucleotides line up with TRBD1. Germline V gene lookup returns CDR1 MDHEN and CDR2 SYDVKM. After removal of 5 bases from V and 6 bases from J, the junction contained 5 bases not matched to a gene. CDR3 length equals 13 residues. CDR3 in amino acids: CASSARGLPEAFF. CDR3 nucleotides: TGTGCCAGCAGTGCCAGGGGGCTCCCTGAAGCTTTCTTT. Looking up the rest from reference TRBV28 and TRBJ1-1 gives the full variable domain: DVKVTQSSRYLVKRTGEKVFLECVQDMDHENMFWYRQDPGLGLRLIYFSYDVKMKEKGDIPEGYSVSREKKERFSLILESASTNQTSMYLCASSARGLPEAFFGQGTRLTVV.

CDR3 bases: TGTGCCAGCAGCCAAGATTGGCCAGCCTATAATTCACCCCTCCACTTT. It codes for CASSQDWPAYNSPLHF. The V call is TRBV3-1 (or the pseudogene TRBV3-2), the J call TRBJ1-6; D ambiguous. Germline CDR1 and CDR2: LGHDT and YNNKEL (reference sequence). With 0 bases removed from V and 2 bases from J, the gap between germline ends came to 8 bases. The CDR3 spans 16 residues.

This chain links TRBV28 with TRBJ1-4; D unclear. Germline V gene sequence: CDR1 MDHEN, CDR2 SYDVKM. V was trimmed by 6 bases and J by 8 bases, leaving 16 bases between them. This CDR3 has 14 residues. CDR3 nucleotides: TGTGCCAGCAGGTCCCGAGGGTCGGACGAAAAACTGTTTTTT. This sequence encodes CASRSRGSDEKLFF.

The CDR3 here is CASSSTGAGEQYF. In DNA, the CDR3 is TGCGCCAGCAGCTCTACAGGGGCAGGAGAGCAGTACTTC. The V gene is TRBV5-1, the J gene TRBJ2-7, with TRBD1 matching 7 bases. The CDR3 is 13 residues long. The J segment lost 7 bases and the V segment lost 3 bases, leaving 7 bases of the junction unmatched. Germline CDR1 is SGHRS and CDR2 is YFSETQ.

V and J are TRBV28 and TRBJ1-4, with TRBD1 as a possible D gene (6 bases). The V end lost 5 bases, the J end lost 3 bases, and 19 bases lay between the germline ends. Germline values: CDR1 MDHEN, CDR2 SYDVKM. The CDR3 has 17 amino acids. The CDR3 loop is CASSLHSPGDPNEKLFF. In DNA, the CDR3 is TGTGCCAGCAGTCTACACTCGCCAGGGGACCCTAATGAAAAACTGTTTTTT.

The chain recombines TRBV6-5 with TRBJ1-2; a possible D gene is TRBD1 (5 bases). The V and J ends lost 6 bases and 1 base respectively, with 9 bases between them. Germline CDR1 is MNHEY and CDR2 is SVGAGI. This CDR3 is built from 13 residues. The CDR3 spells CASSFDSNYGYTF. The CDR3 DNA follows: TGTGCCAGCAGCTTCGACAGTAACTATGGCTACACCTTC.

For the CDR3, the DNA is TGTGCCAGCTCACCACTTCAGGGGGCGGACACCGGGGAGCTGTTTTTT. It is translated as CASSPLQGADTGELFF. The chain couples TRBV18 to TRBJ2-2; 8 bases match TRBD1. Germline V CDR1 and CDR2: KGHSH, LQKENI. This CDR3 has 16 amino acids. V shed 1 base and J 3 bases; nucleotides not matched to a gene: 4.

The V gene is TRBV19, the J gene TRBJ1-5; TRBD1 matches at 10 bases. CDR1 LNHDA and CDR2 SQIVND come from the germline V gene (reference sequence). This CDR3 region has 17 residues. Losses at the gene ends were 3 bases for V and 0 bases for J; bases not matched to a gene: 5. CDR3 protein: CASSMTGGRDSNQPQHF. DNA for the CDR3: TGTGCCAGTAGTATGACAGGGGGCCGGGATAGCAATCAGCCCCAGCATTTT.

The chain links TRBV29-1 to TRBJ2-7, with D uncertain. The ends were cut back, 6 bases at V and 3 bases at J, with 18 bases in the middle. The CDR3 contains 14 residues. CDR1 and CDR2 (germline): SQVTM, ANQGSEA. Here the CDR3 reads CSVLHGSDNYEQYF. In DNA form, the CDR3 reads TGCAGCGTCCTTCATGGGTCAGACAACTACGAGCAGTACTTC.

The chain joins TRBV11-2 to TRBJ1-2; TRBD1 matches 9 bases. The CDR3 length is 16 residues. CDR1 SGHAT and CDR2 FQNNGV come from the germline V gene. V lost 3 bases to trimming and J lost 5 bases; unmatched junction nucleotides: 10. CDR3 loop: CASSLDGGTGPYGYTF. In DNA, the CDR3 is TGTGCCAGCAGCTTGGACGGGGGGACAGGGCCTTATGGCTACACCTTC.